The sequence of this TCR beta chain was determined in a study of technical replicates of blood from a handful of donors. As to this clone: One end of the junction is discordant with germline, which a read error may explain.

Sequenced by immunoSEQ multiplex PCR; TCRdb stores in-frame clones only, minus some. Found here are more than 80,000 clones, approximately 96% of them singletons; the top ten hold about 0.3%. From germline, CDR1 is ENHRY and CDR2 SYGVKD. The CDR3 has 13 residues. J is TRBJ1-2 and V is TRBV10-3, with TRBD1 matching over 10 bases. The sequence was collected from a human donor in good health. What was sequenced was T cells isolated from PBMCs. The CDR3 is CAIGDRGLDGYTF. Here the CDR3 DNA reads TGTGCCATCGGTGACAGGGGGCTCGATGGCTACACCTTC.